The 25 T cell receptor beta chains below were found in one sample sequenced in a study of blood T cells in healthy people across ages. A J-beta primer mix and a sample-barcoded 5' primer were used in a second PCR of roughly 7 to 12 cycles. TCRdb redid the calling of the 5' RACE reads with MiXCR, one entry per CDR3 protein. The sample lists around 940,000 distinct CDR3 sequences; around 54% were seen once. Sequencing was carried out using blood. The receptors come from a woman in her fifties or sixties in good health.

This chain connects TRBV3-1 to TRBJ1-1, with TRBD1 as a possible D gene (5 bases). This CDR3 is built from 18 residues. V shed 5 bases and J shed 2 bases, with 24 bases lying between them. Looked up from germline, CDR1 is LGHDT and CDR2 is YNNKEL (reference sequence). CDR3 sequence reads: CASSAGSRLAGRNTEAFF. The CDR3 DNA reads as TGTGCCAGCAGCGCGGGGAGTCGTCTTGCAGGGCGAAACACTGAAGCTTTCTTT. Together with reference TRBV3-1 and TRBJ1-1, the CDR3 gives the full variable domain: DTAVSQTPKYLVTQMGNDKSIKCEQNLGHDTMYWYKQDSKKFLKIMFSYNNKELIINETVPNRFSPKSPDKAHLNLHINSLELGDSAVYFCASSAGSRLAGRNTEAFFGQGTRLTVV.

The CDR3 DNA sequence: TGTGCCAGCACCCCTTTAGCTAGCGGTTCGGATACGCAGTATTTT. Amino acids: CASTPLASGSDTQYF. This chain joins TRBV27 and TRBJ2-3; 7 nucleotides agree with TRBD2. This CDR3 has 15 residues. After removal of 7 bases from V and 6 bases from J, the junction contained 13 bases not matched to a gene. From germline, CDR1 is MNHEY and CDR2 SMNVEV (reference sequence).

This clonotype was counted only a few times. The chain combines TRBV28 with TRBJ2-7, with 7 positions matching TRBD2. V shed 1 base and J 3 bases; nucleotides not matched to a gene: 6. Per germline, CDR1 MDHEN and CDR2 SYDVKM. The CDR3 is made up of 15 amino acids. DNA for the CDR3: TGTGCCAGCAGTTTATTCGGGAGGAACTTCTACGAGCAGTACTTC. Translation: CASSLFGRNFYEQYF.

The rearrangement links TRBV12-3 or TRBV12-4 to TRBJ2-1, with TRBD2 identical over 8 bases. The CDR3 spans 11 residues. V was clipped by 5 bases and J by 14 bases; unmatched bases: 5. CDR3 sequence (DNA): TGTGCCAGCAGTCGGGGGGGAGTAAAGTTCTTC. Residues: CASSRGGVKFF.

The CDR3 here is CASSSGAGAPETQYF. The CDR3 DNA is TGTGCCAGCAGTTCGGGGGCGGGAGCCCCAGAGACCCAGTACTTC. The chain carries TRBV2 and TRBJ2-5; perhaps TRBD2 as D (7 bases). This CDR3 contains 15 residues. V was trimmed by 5 bases and J by 4 bases, leaving 17 bases between them. Germline V gene sequence: CDR1 SNHLY, CDR2 FYNNEI.

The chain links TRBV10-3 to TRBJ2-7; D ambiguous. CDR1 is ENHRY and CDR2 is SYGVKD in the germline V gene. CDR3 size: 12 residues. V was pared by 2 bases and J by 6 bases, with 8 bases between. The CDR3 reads CAISEGQIEQYF. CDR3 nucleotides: TGTGCCATCAGTGAGGGTCAGATCGAGCAGTACTTC.

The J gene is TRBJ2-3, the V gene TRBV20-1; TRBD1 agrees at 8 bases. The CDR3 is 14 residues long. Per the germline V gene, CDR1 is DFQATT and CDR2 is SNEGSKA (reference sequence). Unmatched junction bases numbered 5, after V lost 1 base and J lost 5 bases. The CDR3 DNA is TGCAGTGCTAGAGGGACAGGGAGTATAGATACGCAGTATTTT. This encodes CSARGTGSIDTQYF.

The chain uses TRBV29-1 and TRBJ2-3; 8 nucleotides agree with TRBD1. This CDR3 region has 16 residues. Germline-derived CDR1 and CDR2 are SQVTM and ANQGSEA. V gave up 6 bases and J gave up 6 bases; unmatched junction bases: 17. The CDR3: CSVTSRQGRGSDTQYF. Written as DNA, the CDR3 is TGCAGCGTCACATCGAGACAGGGGCGAGGTTCGGATACGCAGTATTTT.

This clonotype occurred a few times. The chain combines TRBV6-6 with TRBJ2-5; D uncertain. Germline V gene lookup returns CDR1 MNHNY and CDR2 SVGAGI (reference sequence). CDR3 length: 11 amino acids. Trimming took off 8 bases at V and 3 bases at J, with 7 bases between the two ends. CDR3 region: CASAYEETQYF. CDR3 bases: TGTGCCAGCGCCTACGAAGAGACCCAGTACTTC.

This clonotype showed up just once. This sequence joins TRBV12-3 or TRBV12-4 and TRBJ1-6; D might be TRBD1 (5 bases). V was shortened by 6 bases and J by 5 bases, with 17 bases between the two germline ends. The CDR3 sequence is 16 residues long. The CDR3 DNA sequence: TGTGCCAGCAGCCCCGAGGGGCCGGAAGATAATTCACCCCTCCACTTT. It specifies CASSPEGPEDNSPLHF.

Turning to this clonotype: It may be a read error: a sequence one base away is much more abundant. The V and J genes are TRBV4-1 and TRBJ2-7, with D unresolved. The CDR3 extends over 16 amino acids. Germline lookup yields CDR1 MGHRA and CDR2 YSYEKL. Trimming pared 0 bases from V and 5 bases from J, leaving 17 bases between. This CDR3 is CASSQDGSDTSHEQYF. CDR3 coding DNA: TGCGCCAGCAGCCAAGATGGCAGCGATACGTCCCACGAGCAGTACTTC.

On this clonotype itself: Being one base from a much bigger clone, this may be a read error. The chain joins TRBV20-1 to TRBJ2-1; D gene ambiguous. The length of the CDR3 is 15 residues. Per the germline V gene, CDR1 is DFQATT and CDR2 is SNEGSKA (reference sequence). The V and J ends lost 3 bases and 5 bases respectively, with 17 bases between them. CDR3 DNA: TGCAGTGCTAGTAAGTCCCATAGGTCCCACAATGAGCAGTTCTTC. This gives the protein CSASKSHRSHNEQFF.

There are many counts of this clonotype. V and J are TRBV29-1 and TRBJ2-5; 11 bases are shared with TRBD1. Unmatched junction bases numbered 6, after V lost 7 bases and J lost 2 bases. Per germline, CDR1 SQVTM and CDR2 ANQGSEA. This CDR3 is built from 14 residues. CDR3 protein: CSAEDRGHQETQYF. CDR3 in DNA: TGCAGCGCAGAGGACAGGGGGCATCAAGAGACCCAGTACTTC. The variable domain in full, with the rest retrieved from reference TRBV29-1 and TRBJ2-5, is SAVISQKPSRDICQRGTSLTIQCQVDSQVTMMFWYRQQPGQSLTLIATANQGSEATYESGFVIDKFPISRPNLTFSTLTVSNMSPEDSSIYLCSAEDRGHQETQYFGPGTRLLVL.

In DNA form, the CDR3 reads TGTGCCAGCAGTTATTTGGGGGTTGAGACCCAGTTCTTC. This sequence encodes CASSYLGVETQFF. The rearrangement uses TRBV12-3 or TRBV12-4 and TRBJ2-1; D may correspond to TRBD1 or TRBD2 (5 bases each). The CDR3 runs to 13 residues. The ends were cut back, 4 bases at V and 13 bases at J, with 17 bases in the middle.

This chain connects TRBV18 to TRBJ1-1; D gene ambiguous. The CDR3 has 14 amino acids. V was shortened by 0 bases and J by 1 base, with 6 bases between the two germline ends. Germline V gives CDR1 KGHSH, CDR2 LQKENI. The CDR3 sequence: CASSPPSANTEAFF. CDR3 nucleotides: TGTGCCAGCTCACCACCCTCGGCGAACACTGAAGCTTTCTTT.

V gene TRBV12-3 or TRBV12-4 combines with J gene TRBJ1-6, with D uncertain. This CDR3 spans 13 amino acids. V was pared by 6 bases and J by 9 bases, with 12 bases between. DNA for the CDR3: TGTGCCAGCAGCTTTGGGGAGTCTTCACCCCTCCACTTT. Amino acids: CASSFGESSPLHF.

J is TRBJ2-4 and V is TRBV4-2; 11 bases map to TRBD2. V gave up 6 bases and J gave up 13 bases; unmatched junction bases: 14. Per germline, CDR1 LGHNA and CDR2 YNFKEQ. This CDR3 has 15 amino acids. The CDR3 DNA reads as TGTGCCAGCAGTCGAAGGCTAGCGGGAGGTGGGGAGCAGTACTTC. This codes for CASSRRLAGGGEQYF.

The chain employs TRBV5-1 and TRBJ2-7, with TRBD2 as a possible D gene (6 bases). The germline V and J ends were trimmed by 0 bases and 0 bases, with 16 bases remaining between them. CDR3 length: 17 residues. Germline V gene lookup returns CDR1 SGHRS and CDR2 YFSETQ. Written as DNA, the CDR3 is TGCGCCAGCAGCTTGGGAGCCGGGACTCTAAGCTCCTACGAGCAGTACTTC. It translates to CASSLGAGTLSSYEQYF. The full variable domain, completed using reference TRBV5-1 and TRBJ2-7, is KAGVTQTPRYLIKTRGQQVTLSCSPISGHRSVSWYQQTPGQGLQFLFEYFSETQRNKGNFPGRFSGRQFSNSRSEMNVSTLELGDSALYLCASSLGAGTLSSYEQYFGPGTRLTVT.

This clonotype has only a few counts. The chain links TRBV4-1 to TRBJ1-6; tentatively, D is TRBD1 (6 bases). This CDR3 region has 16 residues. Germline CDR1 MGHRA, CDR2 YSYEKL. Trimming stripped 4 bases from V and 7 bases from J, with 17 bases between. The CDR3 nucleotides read TGCGCCAGCAGCCCTTCCCGGGACACTGGCAATTCACCCCTCCACTTT. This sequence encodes CASSPSRDTGNSPLHF.

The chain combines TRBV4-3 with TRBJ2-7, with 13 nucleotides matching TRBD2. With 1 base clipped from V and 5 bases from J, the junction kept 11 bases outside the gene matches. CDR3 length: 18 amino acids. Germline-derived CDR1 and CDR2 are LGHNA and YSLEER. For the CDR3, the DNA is TGCGCCAGCAGCCAAGGAACCGGACTAGCGGGAGTTAGCGACGAGCAGTACTTC. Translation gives CASSQGTGLAGVSDEQYF.

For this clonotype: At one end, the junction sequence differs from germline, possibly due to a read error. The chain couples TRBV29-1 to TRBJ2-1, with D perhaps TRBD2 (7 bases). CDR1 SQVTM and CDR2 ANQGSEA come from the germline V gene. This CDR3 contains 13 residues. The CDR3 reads CSVDRGAYYEQFF. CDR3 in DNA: TGCAGCGTTGACCGGGGGGCCTACTATGAGCAGTTCTTC.

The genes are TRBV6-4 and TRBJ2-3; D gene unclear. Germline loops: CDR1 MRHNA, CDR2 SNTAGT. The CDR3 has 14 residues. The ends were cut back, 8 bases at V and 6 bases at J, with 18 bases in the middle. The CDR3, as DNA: TGTGCCAGCCGGGTTTCCATTTCCTCGGATACGCAGTATTTT. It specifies CASRVSISSDTQYF.

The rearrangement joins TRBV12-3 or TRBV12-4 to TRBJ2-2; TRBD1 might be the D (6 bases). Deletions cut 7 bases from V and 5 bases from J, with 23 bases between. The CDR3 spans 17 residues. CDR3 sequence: CASTSIGTPSLTGELFF. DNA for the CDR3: TGTGCCAGCACATCAATAGGGACACCAAGTTTAACCGGGGAGCTGTTTTTT.

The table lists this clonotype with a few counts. The DNA for the CDR3 is TGCGCCAGCAGCCAAGGCGACGGGTCCGGGACTATTTACGAGCAGTACTTC. Translated: CASSQGDGSGTIYEQYF. This chain connects TRBV4-1 to TRBJ2-5, with 7 positions matching TRBD2. The J call may be incorrect, as the DNA end agrees better with TRBJ2-7. CDR3 length equals 17 residues. Per the germline V gene, CDR1 is MGHRA and CDR2 is YSYEKL.

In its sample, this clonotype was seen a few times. CDR3 sequence: CASSRKGGETQYF. As DNA, the CDR3 is TGTGCCAGCTCGAGGAAGGGCGGCGAGACCCAGTACTTC. The gene calls are TRBV18 and TRBJ2-5; no reliable D call. Germline V gene lookup returns CDR1 KGHSH and CDR2 LQKENI. V was cut by 6 bases and J by 5 bases, with 13 bases left in between. This CDR3 contains 13 residues.